The TCR beta chain under discussion was sequenced for a study of T cell changes during pregnancy in multiple sclerosis. With V trimmed by 2 bases and J by 2 bases, 5 bases remained unmatched. The germline CDR1 and CDR2 sequences are MDHEN and SYDVKM. This CDR3 is built from 16 residues. Some clones are missing from TCRdb's copy, which holds only in-frame ones; the method was immunoSEQ multiplex PCR. The sample carries tens of thousands of clones, roughly 90% recorded once. The chain joins TRBV28 to TRBJ2-7, with 11 positions matching TRBD1. This receptor was identified in a female donor with multiple sclerosis, enrolled in a pregnancy study. Material: CD8+ T cells from peripheral blood mononuclear cells, obtained in the third trimester of pregnancy. In nucleotides, the CDR3 is TGTGCCAGCAGTTTAACCGGGACAGGGGGGGCCTACGAGCAGTACTTC. Translation: CASSLTGTGGAYEQYF.